Reported below is one TCR beta chain. Different DNA sequences within this sample yield the same CDR3. The source of the sample is a study of blood T cell repertoires in COVID-19. Turning to the study itself: Acute and convalescent COVID-19 samples came from the United States, Italy and Spain. In each case, the material was cDNA or gDNA derived from T cells, B-cell-depleted T cells, or PBMCs.

The germline V gene encodes CDR1 LNHDA and CDR2 SQIVND (reference sequence). V lost 3 bases and J 4 bases, leaving 10 bases between the germline ends. The CDR3 spans 14 residues. Original processing notes: Quantification of nucleated cells was approximated via reference gene primer amplification. Libraries were prepared by immunoSEQ multiplex PCR; TCRdb keeps only in-frame clonotypes and omits some of them. D and trimming come from the DNA, and the V and J calls and clone size come from that table. The sample includes about 300,000 clones, around nine tenths of them seen just once. The chain combines TRBV19 with TRBJ1-3, with D possibly matching TRBD1 (6 bases). This clonotype was sampled from a man between 65 and 79 years old with acute or convalescent COVID-19. Material: peripheral blood. Here the CDR3 reads CASSIGQLGNTIYF. The CDR3 DNA sequence: TGTGCCAGTAGTATCGGACAGTTGGGAAACACCATATATTTT.